This TCR beta chain stems from a study of T cell responses to AZD1222 COVID-19 vaccine. General study points: After two AZD1222 doses, spike-specific TCR breadth and depth rose versus day 0.

This clone was detected only a few times. Antigen unknown. Generated by immunoSEQ multiplex PCR, the TCRdb table keeps only in-frame clones and is missing some. The sample comprises 150,000 to 200,000 clones, about nine tenths of which are singletons, and 1.5% rests with the top ten. Germline V CDR1 and CDR2: SGHTA, FQGTGA. The V gene lost 2 bases and the J gene lost 3 bases, with 13 bases spanning the gap. This CDR3 has 15 amino acids. This TCR was recovered from an adult in good health. The source was peripheral blood, collected on day 0 of AZD1222 vaccination. This sequence joins TRBV7-3 and TRBJ1-2; D ambiguous. The CDR3 DNA is TGTGCCAGCAGCTTATACGTGCGTTCCGACTATGGCTACACCTTC. It translates to CASSLYVRSDYGYTF.